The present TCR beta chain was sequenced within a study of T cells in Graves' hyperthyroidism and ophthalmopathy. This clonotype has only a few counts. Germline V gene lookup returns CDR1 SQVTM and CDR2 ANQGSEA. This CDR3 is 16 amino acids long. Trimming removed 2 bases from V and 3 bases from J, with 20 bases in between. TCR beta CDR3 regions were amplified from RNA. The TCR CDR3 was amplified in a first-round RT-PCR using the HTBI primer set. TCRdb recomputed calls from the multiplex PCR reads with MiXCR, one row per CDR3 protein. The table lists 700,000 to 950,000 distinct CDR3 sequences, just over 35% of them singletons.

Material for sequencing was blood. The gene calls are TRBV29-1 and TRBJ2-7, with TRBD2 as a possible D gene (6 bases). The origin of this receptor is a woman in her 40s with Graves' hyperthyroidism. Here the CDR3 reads CSVETPGVGLNYEQYF. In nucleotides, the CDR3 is TGCAGCGTTGAAACCCCGGGGGTAGGGCTGAACTACGAGCAGTACTTC.